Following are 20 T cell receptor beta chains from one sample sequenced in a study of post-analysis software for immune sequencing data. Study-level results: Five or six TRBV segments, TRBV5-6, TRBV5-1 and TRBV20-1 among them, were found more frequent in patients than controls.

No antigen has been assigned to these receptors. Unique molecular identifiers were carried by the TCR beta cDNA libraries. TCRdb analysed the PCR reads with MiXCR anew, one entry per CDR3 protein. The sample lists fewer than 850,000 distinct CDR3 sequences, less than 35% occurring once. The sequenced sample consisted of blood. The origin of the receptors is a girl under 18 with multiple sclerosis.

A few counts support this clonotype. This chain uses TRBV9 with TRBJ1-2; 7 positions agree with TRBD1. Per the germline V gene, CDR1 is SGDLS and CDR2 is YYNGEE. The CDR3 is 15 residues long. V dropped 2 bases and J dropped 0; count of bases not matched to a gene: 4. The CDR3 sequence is CASSVYQGANYGYTF. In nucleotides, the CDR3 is TGTGCCAGCAGCGTGTACCAGGGGGCTAACTATGGCTACACCTTC.

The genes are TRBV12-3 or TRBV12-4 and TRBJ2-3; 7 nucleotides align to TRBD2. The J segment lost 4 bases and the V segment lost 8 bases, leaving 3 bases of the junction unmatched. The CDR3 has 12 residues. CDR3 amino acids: CASGGDADTQYF. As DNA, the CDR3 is TGTGCCAGCGGGGGGGATGCAGATACGCAGTATTTT.

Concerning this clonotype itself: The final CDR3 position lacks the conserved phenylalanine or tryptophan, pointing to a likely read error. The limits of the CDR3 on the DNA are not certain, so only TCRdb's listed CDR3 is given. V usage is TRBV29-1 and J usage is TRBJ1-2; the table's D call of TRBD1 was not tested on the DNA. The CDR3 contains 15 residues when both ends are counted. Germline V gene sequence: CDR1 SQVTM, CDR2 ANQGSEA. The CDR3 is CSVEPGTGGYYGYTC.

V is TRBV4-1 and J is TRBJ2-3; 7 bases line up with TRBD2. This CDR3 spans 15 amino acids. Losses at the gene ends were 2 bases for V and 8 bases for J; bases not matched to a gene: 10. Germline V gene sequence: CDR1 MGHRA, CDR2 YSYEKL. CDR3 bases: TGCGCCAGCAGCCAAATTGGGAGGGCTCCCAGTACGCAGTATTTT. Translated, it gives CASSQIGRAPSTQYF.

The CDR3 here is CASSLKIRSPLHF. CDR3 DNA sequence: TGTGCCAGCAGTTTGAAAATTCGTTCACCCCTCCACTTT. The chain recombines TRBV28 with TRBJ1-6; no reliable D call. The V and J ends lost 3 bases and 9 bases respectively, with 9 bases between them. CDR3 length: 13 amino acids. In germline, CDR1 is MDHEN, CDR2 SYDVKM.

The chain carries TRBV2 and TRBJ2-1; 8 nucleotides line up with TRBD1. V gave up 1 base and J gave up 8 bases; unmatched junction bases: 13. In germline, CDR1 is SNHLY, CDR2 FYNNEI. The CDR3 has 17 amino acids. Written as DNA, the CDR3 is TGTGCCAGCAGTGAAGTGTTTAGGCACAGGGGGTGGGATGAGCAGTTCTTC. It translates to CASSEVFRHRGWDEQFF.

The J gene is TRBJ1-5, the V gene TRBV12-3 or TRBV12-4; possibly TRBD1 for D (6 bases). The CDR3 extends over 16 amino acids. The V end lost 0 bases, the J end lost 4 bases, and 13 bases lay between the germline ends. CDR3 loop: CASSLAGGRTNQPQHF. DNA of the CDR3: TGTGCCAGCAGTTTAGCGGGGGGCAGGACAAATCAGCCCCAGCATTTT.

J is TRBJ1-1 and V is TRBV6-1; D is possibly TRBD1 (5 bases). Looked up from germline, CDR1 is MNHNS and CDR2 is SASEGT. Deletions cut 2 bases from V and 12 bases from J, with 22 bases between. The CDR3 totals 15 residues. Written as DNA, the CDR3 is TGTGCCAGCAGTGAATATGCTAGTGGGGCATCCCGGTCTTTCTTT. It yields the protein CASSEYASGASRSFF.

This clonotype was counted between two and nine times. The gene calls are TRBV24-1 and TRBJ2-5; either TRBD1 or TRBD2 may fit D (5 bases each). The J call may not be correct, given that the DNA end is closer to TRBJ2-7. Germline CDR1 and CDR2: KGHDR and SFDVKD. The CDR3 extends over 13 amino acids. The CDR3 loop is CATSDYRGHEQYF. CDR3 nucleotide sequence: TGTGCCACCAGTGATTATCGGGGCCACGAGCAGTACTTC.

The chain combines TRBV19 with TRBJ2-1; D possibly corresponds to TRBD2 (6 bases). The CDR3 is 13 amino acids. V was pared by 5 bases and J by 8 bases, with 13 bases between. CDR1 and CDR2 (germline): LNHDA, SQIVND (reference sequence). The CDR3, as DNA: TGTGCCAGTAGTGTCGGACTATTCGATGAGCAGTTCTTC. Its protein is CASSVGLFDEQFF.

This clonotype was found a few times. The CDR3 DNA reads TGCGCCAGCAGCCAAGAATGGAGGGGAAATAACTATGGCTACACCTTC. Translation: CASSQEWRGNNYGYTF. This sequence joins TRBV4-3 and TRBJ1-2, with D possibly matching TRBD1 (5 bases). The length of the CDR3 is 16 residues. Germline CDR1 and CDR2: LGHNA and YSLEER. V was pared by 0 bases and J by 1 base, with 12 bases between.

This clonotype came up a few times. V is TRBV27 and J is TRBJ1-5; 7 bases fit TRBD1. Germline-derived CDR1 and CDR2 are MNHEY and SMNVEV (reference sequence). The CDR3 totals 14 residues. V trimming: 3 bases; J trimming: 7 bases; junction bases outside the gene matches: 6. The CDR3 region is CASSFLDRDQPQHF. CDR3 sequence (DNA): TGTGCCAGCAGTTTCCTCGACAGGGACCAGCCCCAGCATTTT.

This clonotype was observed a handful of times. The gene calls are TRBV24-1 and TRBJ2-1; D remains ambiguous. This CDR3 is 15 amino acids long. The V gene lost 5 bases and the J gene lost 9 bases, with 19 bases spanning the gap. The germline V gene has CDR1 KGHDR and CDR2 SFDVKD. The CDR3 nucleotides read TGTGCCACCAGTGCCCATAGTGAGTTCCCCGGTGAGCAGTTCTTC. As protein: CATSAHSEFPGEQFF.

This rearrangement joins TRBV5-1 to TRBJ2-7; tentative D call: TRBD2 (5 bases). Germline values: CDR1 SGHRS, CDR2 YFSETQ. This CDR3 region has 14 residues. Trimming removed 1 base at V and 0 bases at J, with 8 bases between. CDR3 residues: CASSLRAVSYEQYF. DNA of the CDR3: TGCGCCAGCAGCTTGAGAGCGGTCTCCTACGAGCAGTACTTC.

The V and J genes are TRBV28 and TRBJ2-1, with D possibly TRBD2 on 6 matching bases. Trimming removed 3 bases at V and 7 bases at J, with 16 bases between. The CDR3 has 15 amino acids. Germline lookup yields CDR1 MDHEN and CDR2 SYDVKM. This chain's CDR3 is CASSFLGRSVNEQFF. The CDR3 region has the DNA TGTGCCAGCAGTTTTCTAGGGAGGTCGGTGAATGAGCAGTTCTTC.

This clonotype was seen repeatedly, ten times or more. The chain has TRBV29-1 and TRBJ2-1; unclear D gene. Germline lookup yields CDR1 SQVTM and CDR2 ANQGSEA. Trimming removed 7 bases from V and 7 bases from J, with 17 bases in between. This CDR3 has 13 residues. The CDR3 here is CSAGRAELNEQFF. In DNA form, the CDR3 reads TGCAGCGCTGGCCGGGCTGAACTAAATGAGCAGTTCTTC.

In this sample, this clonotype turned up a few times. The CDR3 DNA reads TGCGCCAGCAGCCAAGAGGCCAAGAACTATGGCTACACCTTC. Amino acid sequence: CASSQEAKNYGYTF. V is TRBV4-1 and J is TRBJ1-2; no clear D gene. The germline gives CDR1 MGHRA, CDR2 YSYEKL. V was shortened by 0 bases and J by 2 bases, with 7 bases between the two germline ends. The CDR3 covers 14 residues.

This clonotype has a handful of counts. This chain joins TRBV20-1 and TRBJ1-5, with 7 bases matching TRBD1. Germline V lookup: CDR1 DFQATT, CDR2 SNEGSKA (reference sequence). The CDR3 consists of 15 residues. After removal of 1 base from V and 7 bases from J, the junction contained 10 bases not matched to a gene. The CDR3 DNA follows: TGCAGTGCTAGAGTCCGACAGGGCCCAGGACAGCCCCAGCATTTT. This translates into CSARVRQGPGQPQHF.

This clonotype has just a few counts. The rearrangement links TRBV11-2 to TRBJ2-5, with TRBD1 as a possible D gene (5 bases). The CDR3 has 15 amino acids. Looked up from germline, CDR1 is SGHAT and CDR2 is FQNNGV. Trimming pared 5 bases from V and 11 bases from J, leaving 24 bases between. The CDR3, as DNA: TGTGCCAGCAGCCGTGGGGCCGGAGAACCCTACGGGCAGTACTTC. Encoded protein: CASSRGAGEPYGQYF.

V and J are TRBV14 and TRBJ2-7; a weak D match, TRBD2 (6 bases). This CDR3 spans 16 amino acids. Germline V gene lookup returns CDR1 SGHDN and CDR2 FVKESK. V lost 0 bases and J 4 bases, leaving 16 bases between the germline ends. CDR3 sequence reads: CASSQDAGSRYYEQYF. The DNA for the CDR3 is TGTGCCAGCAGCCAAGATGCGGGGAGTCGTTATTACGAGCAGTACTTC.